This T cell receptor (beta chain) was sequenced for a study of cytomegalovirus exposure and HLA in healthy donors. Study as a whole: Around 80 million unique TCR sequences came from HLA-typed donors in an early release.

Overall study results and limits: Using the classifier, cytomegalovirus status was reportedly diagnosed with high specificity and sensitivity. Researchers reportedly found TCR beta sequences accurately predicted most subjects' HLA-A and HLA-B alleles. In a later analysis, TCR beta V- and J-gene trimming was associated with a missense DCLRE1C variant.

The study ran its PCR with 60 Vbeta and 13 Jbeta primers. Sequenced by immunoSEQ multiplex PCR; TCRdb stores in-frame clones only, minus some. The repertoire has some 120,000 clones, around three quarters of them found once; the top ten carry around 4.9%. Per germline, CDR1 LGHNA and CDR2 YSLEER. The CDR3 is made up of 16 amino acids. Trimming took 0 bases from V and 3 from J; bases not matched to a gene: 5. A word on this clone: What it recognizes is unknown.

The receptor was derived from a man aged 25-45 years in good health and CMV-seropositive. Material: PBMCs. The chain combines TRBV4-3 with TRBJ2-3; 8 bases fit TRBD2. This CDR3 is CASSQDSGGSTDTQYF. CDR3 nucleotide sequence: TGCGCCAGCAGCCAAGATTCGGGGGGGAGTACAGATACGCAGTATTTT.